These T cell receptor beta chains were read from a single sample in a study of siplizumab effects on memory and regulatory T cells. The assay was immunoSEQ multiplex PCR, and TCRdb's table has in-frame clones only and misses some. Of around 100,000 clones listed, around 93% are singletons. The sequenced sample consisted of non-Treg CD4+ T cells sorted from blood. All receptors derive from a human donor in good health. Both conserved end residues are part of each CDR3. D genes are given only for firm matches. For some rows the clone size is stated as once, few or many, or as a class when expanded; others skip it.

-,TRBV10-2,TRBJ2-3,-,TGCGCCAGCGCGAGAGTCCCCACAGATACGCAGTATTTT,CASARVPTDTQYF
-,TRBV28,TRBJ1-4,-,TGTGCCAGCAGTTTATCGGGAGGAACTAATGAAAAACTGTTTTTT,CASSLSGGTNEKLFF
-,TRBV27,TRBJ2-1,-,TGTGCCAGCGGCTTAAATGAGCAGTTCTTC,CASGLNEQFF
-,TRBV14,TRBJ2-4,-,TGTGCCAGCAGCCAAGTTCCCGGGAACATTCAGTACTTC,CASSQVPGNIQYF
-,TRBV5-1,TRBJ1-4,-,TGCGCCAGCAGCTTGGAAGCCGCCGGAGGGGAAAAACTGTTTTTT,CASSLEAAGGEKLFF
-,TRBV2,TRBJ1-3,-,TGTGCCAGCAAATCCGGACAGGGAAACACCATATATTTT,CASKSGQGNTIYF
TRBD2,TRBV5-4,TRBJ2-3,-,TGTGCCAGCATGCTAAGCGGGAGGGCCGTAGATACGCAGTATTTT,CASMLSGRAVDTQYF
TRBD2,TRBV6-1,TRBJ2-3,-,TGTGCCAGCAGTGAAGCGGGGCTAGCGGAGCCCACAGATACGCAGTATTTT,CASSEAGLAEPTDTQYF
-,TRBV5-1,TRBJ2-5,-,TGCGCCAGCAGCGATGGGGCTCTAAAGACCCAGTACTTC,CASSDGALKTQYF
-,TRBV6-6,TRBJ2-1,-,TGTGCCAGCAGTTATTGGGATTCCTCCTACAATGAGCAGTTCTTC,CASSYWDSSYNEQFF
-,TRBV7-2,TRBJ2-1,-,TGTGCCAGCAGCATAAGGAACGCTTTCAATGAGCAGTTCTTC,CASSIRNAFNEQFF
-,TRBV15,TRBJ1-5,-,TGTGCCACCAGCAGAGATCCCCCGAAACCTAATCAGCCCCAGCATTTT,CATSRDPPKPNQPQHF
-,TRBV7-7,TRBJ2-5,once,TGTGCTAGCAGCTTCCCCGGTACCTCACAAGAGACCCAGTACTTC,CASSFPGTSQETQYF
-,TRBV5-1,TRBJ1-3,-,TGCGCCAGCAGCTCCTCGGGGGGGACTGGAAACACCATATATTTT,CASSSSGGTGNTIYF
TRBD1,TRBV19,TRBJ2-1,-,TGTGCCAGTAGCCCCGAAGACAGGGGCCTATACAATGAGCAGTTCTTC,CASSPEDRGLYNEQFF
-,TRBV28,TRBJ2-7,-,TGTGCCAGCAGGAATCTAGAGGGCGCATGGGAGCAGTACTTC,CASRNLEGAWEQYF
-,TRBV27,TRBJ2-7,-,TGTGCCACCTGGGACTCCCGTGCGAAGCAGTACTTC,CATWDSRAKQYF
-,TRBV7-8,TRBJ1-5,-,TGTGCCAGCAGCTTAATAGTGGGGGTTTGGAATCAGCCCCAGCATTTT,CASSLIVGVWNQPQHF
-,TRBV11-3,TRBJ2-7,-,TGTGCCAGCAGTGGGGGAAACGAGCAGTACTTC,CASSGGNEQYF
-,TRBV29-1,TRBJ2-7,-,TGCAGCGTCCCGGTCAGTCGCTACGAGCAGTACTTC,CSVPVSRYEQYF
-,TRBV12-5,TRBJ2-3,-,TGTGCTAGTGGTTTGGGACCTAACACAGATACGCAGTATTTT,CASGLGPNTDTQYF
-,TRBV29-1,TRBJ1-2,-,TGCAGCGTGGGTCCGAGCGGGTGGGAGACGGGCTACACCTTC,CSVGPSGWETGYTF
TRBD2,TRBV11-3,TRBJ2-5,-,TGTGCCAGCAGCTCCGGGACTAGCACCGAAGAGACCCAGTACTTC,CASSSGTSTEETQYF
-,TRBV5-1,TRBJ2-5,-,TGCGCCAGCAGCTGGGGGCCTGGGCAAGAGACCCAGTACTTC,CASSWGPGQETQYF
-,TRBV7-7,TRBJ1-5,-,TGTGCTAGCTCGGGAAAGCTGAGGGGGCCCCAGCATTTT,CASSGKLRGPQHF
-,TRBV18,TRBJ1-6,-,TGTGCCAGCTCACCACAGGGGTTCTATAATTCACCCCTCCACTTT,CASSPQGFYNSPLHF
-,TRBV29-1,TRBJ1-1,-,TGCAGCGTCAGATGGGGGGACACTGAAGCTTTCTTT,CSVRWGDTEAFF